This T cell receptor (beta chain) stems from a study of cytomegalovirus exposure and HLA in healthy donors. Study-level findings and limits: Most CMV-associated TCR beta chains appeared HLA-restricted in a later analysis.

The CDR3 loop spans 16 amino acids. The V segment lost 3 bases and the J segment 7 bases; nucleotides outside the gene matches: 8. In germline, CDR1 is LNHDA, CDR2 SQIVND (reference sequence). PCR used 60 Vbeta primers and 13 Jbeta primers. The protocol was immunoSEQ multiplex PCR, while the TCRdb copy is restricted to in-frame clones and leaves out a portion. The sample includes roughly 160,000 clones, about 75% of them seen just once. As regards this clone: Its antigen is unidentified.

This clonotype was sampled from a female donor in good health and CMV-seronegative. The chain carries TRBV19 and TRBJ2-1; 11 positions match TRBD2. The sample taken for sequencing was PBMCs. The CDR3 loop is CASSIWGSGRGNEQFF. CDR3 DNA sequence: TGTGCCAGTAGTATCTGGGGTAGCGGGAGGGGTAATGAGCAGTTCTTC.